This T cell receptor (beta chain) was obtained from a study of blood T cells in healthy people across ages. Primers used in a second PCR of about 7 to 12 cycles were a sample-barcoded 5' primer and a J-beta primer mix. Each cDNA was tagged by a template-switch adaptor containing 12 random nucleotides. MiXCR, applied by TCRdb to the 5' RACE reads, yields one record per CDR3 protein. The sample yields fewer than 700,000 distinct CDR3 sequences, about 45% seen once. The CDR3 spans 14 residues. Germline values: CDR1 SEHNR, CDR2 FQNEAQ (reference sequence). Trimming stripped 6 bases from V and 5 bases from J, with 16 bases between. Turning to this clonotype: Antigen specificity is unknown. Given a much more abundant clone one base away, this may be a read error.

PBMCs numbering at least 6 million were isolated per sample. The study, taken as a whole, reports: Any changes in expanded clonotypes were possibly confounded, as donor CMV status remained unknown. Considered underestimates were the diversity estimates obtained from one million T cells.

The V call is TRBV7-9, the J call TRBJ1-2; D is possibly TRBD1 (5 bases). This receptor was identified in a man older than 75 in good health. Sequences were obtained from blood. CDR3 bases: TGTGCCAGCAGAAACTGGGGCGAAGAATATGGCTACACCTTC. Amino acids: CASRNWGEEYGYTF.